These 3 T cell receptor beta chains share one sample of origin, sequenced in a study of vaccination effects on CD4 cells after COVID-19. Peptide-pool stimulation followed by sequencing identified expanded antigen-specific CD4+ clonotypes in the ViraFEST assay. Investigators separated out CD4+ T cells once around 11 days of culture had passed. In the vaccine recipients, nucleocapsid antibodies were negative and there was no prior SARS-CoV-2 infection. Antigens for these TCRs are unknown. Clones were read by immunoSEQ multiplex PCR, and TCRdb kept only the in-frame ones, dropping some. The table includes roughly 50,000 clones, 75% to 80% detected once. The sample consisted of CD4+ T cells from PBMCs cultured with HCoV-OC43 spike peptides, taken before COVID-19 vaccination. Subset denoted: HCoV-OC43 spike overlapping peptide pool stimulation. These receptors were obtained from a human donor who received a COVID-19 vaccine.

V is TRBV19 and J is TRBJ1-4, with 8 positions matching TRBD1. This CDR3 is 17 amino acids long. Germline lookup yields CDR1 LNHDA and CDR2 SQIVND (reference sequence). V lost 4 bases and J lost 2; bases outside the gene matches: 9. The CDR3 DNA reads TGTGCCAGTAGTACCCTACAGGGGGTCGGGACTAATGAAAAACTGTTTTTT. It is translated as CASSTLQGVGTNEKLFF.

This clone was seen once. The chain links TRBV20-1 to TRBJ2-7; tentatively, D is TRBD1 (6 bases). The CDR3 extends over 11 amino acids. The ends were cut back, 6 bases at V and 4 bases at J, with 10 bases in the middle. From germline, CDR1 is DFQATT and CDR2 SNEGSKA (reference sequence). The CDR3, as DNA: TGCAGTGCCATACAGGGTTACGAGCAGTACGTC. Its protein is CSAIQGYEQYV.

The CDR3 is CSVDRGVQYF. The CDR3 region has the DNA TGCAGCGTTGATAGGGGGGTTCAGTACTTC. This sequence joins TRBV29-1 and TRBJ2-5, with D possibly being TRBD1 or TRBD2 (6 bases each). The ends were cut back, 3 bases at V and 11 bases at J, with 10 bases in the middle. From germline, CDR1 is SQVTM and CDR2 ANQGSEA. CDR3 length equals 10 residues.